What follows is one TCR beta chain and its context. This sample stems from a study of blood T cell repertoires in COVID-19. Overall study: PBMCs, B-cell-depleted T cells, or T cells provided the cDNA or gDNA that made up the material.

The table came from immunoSEQ multiplex PCR; TCRdb's copy has only in-frame clones and leaves some out. The table has approximately 300,000 clones, around 89% seen once. The CDR3 length is 24 residues. The germline V gene has CDR1 LGHDT and CDR2 YNNKEL (reference sequence). V dropped 0 bases and J dropped 7; count of bases not matched to a gene: 31. The sequence was collected from a woman in her 50s with COVID-19, enrolled during active disease. The chain is built from TRBV3-1 (or the pseudogene TRBV3-2) and TRBJ2-3, with TRBD2 identical over 10 bases. Input material: peripheral blood. The CDR3 region has the DNA TGTGCCAGCAGCCAAGATCCAGTTTTAGTCGTCGCCGTTCAGCTAGCGGGGGACACGAATACGCAGTATTTT. It yields the protein CASSQDPVLVVAVQLAGDTNTQYF.